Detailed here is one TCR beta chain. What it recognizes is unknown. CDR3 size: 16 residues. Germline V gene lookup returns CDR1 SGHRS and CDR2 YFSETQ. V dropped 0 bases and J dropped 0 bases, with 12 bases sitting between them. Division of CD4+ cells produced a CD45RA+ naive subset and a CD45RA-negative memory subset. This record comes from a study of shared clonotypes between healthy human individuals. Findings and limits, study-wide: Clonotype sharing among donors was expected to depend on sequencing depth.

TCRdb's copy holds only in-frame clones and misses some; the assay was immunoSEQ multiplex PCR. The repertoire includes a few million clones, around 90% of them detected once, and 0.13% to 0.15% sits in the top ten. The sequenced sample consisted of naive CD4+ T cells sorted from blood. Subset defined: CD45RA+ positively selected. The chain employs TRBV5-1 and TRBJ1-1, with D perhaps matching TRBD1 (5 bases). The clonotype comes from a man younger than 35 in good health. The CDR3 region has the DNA TGCGCCAGCAGCTTGGATGGGGGGATAATGAACACTGAAGCTTTCTTT. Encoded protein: CASSLDGGIMNTEAFF.